The source of this TCR beta chain is a study of T cell repertoires in cytomegalovirus infection. TCRdb reprocessed the reads with MiXCR, giving one entry per CDR3 protein. This sample has some 100,000 distinct CDR3 sequences, with around a quarter found just once. The length of the CDR3 is 16 residues. V dropped 3 bases and J dropped 2; count of bases not matched to a gene: 4. In germline, CDR1 is SGHRS, CDR2 YFSETQ. The genes are TRBV5-1 and TRBJ2-2; TRBD2 agrees at 10 bases. This receptor was obtained from a human donor in good health (CMV status not recorded). Some clones in this sample may be carry-over from other donors' samples. The sequenced material came from CD8+ T cells from PBMCs. CDR3: CASSSLAGPNTGELFF. CDR3 coding DNA: TGCGCCAGCAGCTCACTAGCGGGACCTAACACCGGGGAGCTGTTTTTT.